This T cell receptor beta chain was sequenced during a study of cytomegalovirus exposure and HLA in healthy donors. Study at large: From donors who were HLA-typed, an early data release held about 85 million unique TCRs.

It was with 60 Vbeta and 13 Jbeta primers that the PCR ran. Repertoires were generated with immunoSEQ multiplex PCR, while TCRdb's copy carries only in-frame clones and drops some. The table records fewer than 250,000 clones, over 65% of them present only once. Germline V lookup: CDR1 LGHNA, CDR2 YNFKEQ. V trimming: 1 base; J trimming: 6 bases; junction bases outside the gene matches: 9. There are 16 residues in the CDR3. The table lists this clone with a count of one. Its antigen remains unidentified. Findings of the study overall: Cytomegalovirus status was reportedly diagnosed by the classifier with high specificity and sensitivity. An analysis done earlier found most TCR beta V segments productive about 87% or about 30% of the time. CMV serostatus stood as the only immune exposure information on hand.

Source material: PBMCs. This clonotype was sampled from a human donor in good health. The chain combines TRBV4-2 with TRBJ1-1; 9 nucleotides line up with TRBD1. The CDR3: CASSQGRTGETPEAFF. CDR3 sequence (DNA): TGTGCCAGCAGCCAAGGAAGGACAGGGGAAACTCCTGAAGCTTTCTTT.